These 8 T cell receptor beta chains were all obtained from the same sample, sequenced in a study of T cells in Graves' hyperthyroidism and ophthalmopathy. The TCR beta CDR3 regions underwent amplification using RNA transcripts as the source. Initially, a first-round RT-PCR of the TCR CDR3 employed the HTBI primer set. TCRdb redid the calling of the multiplex PCR reads with MiXCR, one entry per CDR3 protein. Among around 700,000 distinct CDR3 sequences, around a sixth were seen once, and the ten largest hold around 17%. Sequenced: blood. The origin of the receptors is a woman in her fifties or sixties with Graves' hyperthyroidism that later progressed to Graves' ophthalmopathy.

In its sample, this clonotype was seen many times. This sequence joins TRBV7-2 and TRBJ1-1; a possible D gene is TRBD1 (6 bases). In germline, CDR1 is SGHTA, CDR2 FQGNSA. This CDR3 is 12 amino acids long. V was cut by 3 bases and J by 8 bases, with 10 bases left in between. In DNA form, the CDR3 reads TGTGCCAGCAGCTTGACCGACAGGGAAGCTTTCTTT. Its translation is CASSLTDREAFF. Drawing the rest from reference TRBV7-2 and TRBJ1-1, the complete variable domain is GAGVSQSPSNKVTEKGKDVELRCDPISGHTALYWYRQSLGQGLEFLIYFQGNSAPDKSGLPSDRFSAERTGGSVSTLTIQRTQQEDSAVYLCASSLTDREAFFGQGTRLTVV.

This clonotype showed up many times. The V call is TRBV2, the J call TRBJ1-4; D not resolved. The CDR3 has 15 residues. V shed 4 bases and J shed 5 bases, with 14 bases lying between them. The germline V gene has CDR1 SNHLY and CDR2 FYNNEI. In DNA form, the CDR3 reads TGTGCCAGCAGTGTTAGGCCCCTTGCAAATGAAAAACTGTTTTTT. The encoded protein is CASSVRPLANEKLFF. Together with reference TRBV2 and TRBJ1-4, the CDR3 gives the full variable domain: EPEVTQTPSHQVTQMGQEVILRCVPISNHLYFYWYRQILGQKVEFLVSFYNNEISEKSEIFDDQFSVERPDGSNFTLKIRSTKLEDSAMYFCASSVRPLANEKLFFGSGTQLSVL.

This clonotype was detected a few times. The V and J genes are TRBV6-1 and TRBJ2-6, with TRBD1 matching over 12 bases. Germline values: CDR1 MNHNS, CDR2 SASEGT. The CDR3 is 18 amino acids. V trimming: 0 bases; J trimming: 1 base; junction bases outside the gene matches: 1. The CDR3, as DNA: TGTGCCAGCAGTGAAGCGGGACAGGGGGCTTCTGGGGCCAACGTCCTGACTTTC. Translating it yields CASSEAGQGASGANVLTF.

V and J are TRBV12-3 or TRBV12-4 and TRBJ1-6, with 11 bases lining up with TRBD1. This CDR3 is built from 15 residues. V gave up 4 bases and J gave up 9 bases; unmatched junction bases: 5. The CDR3 region has the DNA TGTGCCAGCAGTTCAGGGACAGGGGGTGGTTCACCCCTCCACTTT. Translation gives CASSSGTGGGSPLHF.

This clonotype was observed many times. This chain joins TRBV28 and TRBJ1-5; 7 bases agree with TRBD1. CDR3 size: 16 residues. Trimming cost V 4 bases and J 4 bases; bases outside gene matches: 10. The V gene's germline CDR1 is MDHEN and CDR2 SYDVKM. The CDR3 protein is CASSWGQGVGNQPQHF. In nucleotides, the CDR3 is TGTGCCAGCAGTTGGGGGCAGGGGGTAGGGAATCAGCCCCAGCATTTT.

At least ten counts were recorded for this clonotype. The V gene is TRBV18, the J gene TRBJ1-1; TRBD1 is a possible D gene (6 bases). Germline CDR1 and CDR2: KGHSH and LQKENI. The V end was cut by 7 bases, the J end by 3 bases, with 15 bases between. CDR3 length: 14 amino acids. For the CDR3, the DNA is TGTGCCAGCTTACGCCAGGGGCCCCACACTGAAGCTTTCTTT. Its protein is CASLRQGPHTEAFF.

At least ten counts were recorded for this clonotype. V gene TRBV20-1 combines with J gene TRBJ1-1, with a tentative D call TRBD1 (5 bases). The germline gives CDR1 DFQATT, CDR2 SNEGSKA (reference sequence). The CDR3 spans 13 residues. The germline V and J ends were trimmed by 7 bases and 3 bases, with 15 bases remaining between them. DNA for the CDR3: TGCAGTGTCAGGGAGGGGCTTCACACTGAAGCTTTCTTT. Its translation: CSVREGLHTEAFF.

This clonotype occurred a few times. The chain has TRBV27 and TRBJ1-1; D is unresolved. V gave up 5 bases and J gave up 1 base, with 8 bases separating them. CDR1 and CDR2 (germline): MNHEY, SMNVEV (reference sequence). This CDR3 region has 13 residues. CDR3 bases: TGTGCCAGCAGTGGGAGAGAGAACACTGAAGCTTTCTTT. Translation: CASSGRENTEAFF.